The 14 T cell receptor beta chains below come from one sample, sequenced in a study of blood T cell repertoires in COVID-19. Method: immunoSEQ multiplex PCR; TCRdb's copy keeps in-frame clones and lacks some. The data show more than 200,000 clones, 80% to 90% seen once. Sequencing was performed on peripheral blood. The receptor set was obtained from a woman aged 80 or over with acute or convalescent COVID-19.

The V and J genes are TRBV30 and TRBJ2-7, with D possibly TRBD1 on 6 matching bases. The CDR3 extends over 14 amino acids. Germline V gives CDR1 GTSNPN, CDR2 SVGIG (reference sequence). Trimming stripped 2 bases from V and 0 bases from J, with 11 bases between. This chain's CDR3 is CAWSKTGFSYEQYF. The DNA for the CDR3 is TGTGCCTGGAGTAAAACAGGGTTCTCCTACGAGCAGTACTTC. The complete variable domain, with remaining parts taken from reference TRBV30 and TRBJ2-7, reads SQTIHQWPATLVQPVGSPLSLECTVEGTSNPNLYWYRQAAGRGLQLLFYSVGIGQISSEVPQNLSASRPQDRQFILSSKKLLLSDSGFYLCAWSKTGFSYEQYFGPGTRLTVT.

This clone was detected a few times. V gene TRBV19 combines with J gene TRBJ1-1, with a possible D match to TRBD1 (6 bases). This CDR3 is 16 amino acids long. Germline V lookup: CDR1 LNHDA, CDR2 SQIVND (reference sequence). V lost 2 bases and J 5 bases, leaving 18 bases between the germline ends. CDR3 in DNA: TGTGCCAGTAGTATAAAACGGGGGGGCGCGTTGACTGAAGCTTTCTTT. As protein: CASSIKRGGALTEAFF.

The rearrangement links TRBV18 to TRBJ2-5; weak D call: TRBD1 (7 bases). The V gene's germline CDR1 is KGHSH and CDR2 LQKENI. This CDR3 has 14 residues. Trimming stripped 0 bases from V and 5 bases from J, with 10 bases between. CDR3 nucleotides: TGTGCCAGCTCACCACCGACAGGGAGGGAGACCCAGTACTTC. Its translation: CASSPPTGRETQYF.

The chain is built from TRBV19 and TRBJ2-7; 8 bases match TRBD1. The V gene's germline CDR1 is LNHDA and CDR2 SQIVND (reference sequence). The length of the CDR3 is 15 residues. V gave up 5 bases and J gave up 0 bases; unmatched junction bases: 6. CDR3 nucleotides: TGTGCCAGTAGTCACGGGGACAGGAGCTCCTACGAGCAGTACTTC. Its translation is CASSHGDRSSYEQYF.

J is TRBJ2-1 and V is TRBV7-3; possible D gene TRBD2, 6 bases. CDR1 is SGHTA and CDR2 is FQGTGA in the germline V gene. V lost 5 bases and J lost 2, with 13 bases in between. This CDR3 region has 15 residues. CDR3: CASSPKLAAYNEQFF. The CDR3 DNA sequence: TGTGCCAGCAGCCCCAAACTAGCAGCCTACAATGAGCAGTTCTTC.

The chain links TRBV2 to TRBJ1-1; D uncertain. V was pared by 2 bases and J by 3 bases, with 4 bases between. The CDR3 spans 12 residues. From germline, CDR1 is SNHLY and CDR2 FYNNEI. The CDR3 DNA reads as TGTGCCAGCAGTGAACCCTACACTGAAGCTTTCTTT. It yields the protein CASSEPYTEAFF.

The chain employs TRBV30 and TRBJ1-2; possibly TRBD1 for D (5 bases). With 8 bases removed from V and 8 bases from J, the gap between germline ends came to 12 bases. The CDR3 length is 10 residues. Per the germline V gene, CDR1 is GTSNPN and CDR2 is SVGIG (reference sequence). The chain's CDR3 is CALYTGGYTF. CDR3 nucleotides: TGTGCCCTATATACAGGAGGCTACACCTTC.

This clone was detected only once. V gene TRBV20-1 combines with J gene TRBJ1-1; 8 positions match TRBD1. The length of the CDR3 is 15 residues. V lost 3 bases and J lost 5; bases outside the gene matches: 11. In germline, CDR1 is DFQATT, CDR2 SNEGSKA (reference sequence). CDR3 in amino acids: CSASPGTGPGTEAFF. The CDR3 DNA reads TGCAGTGCTAGTCCCGGGACAGGTCCCGGGACTGAAGCTTTCTTT.

The V call is TRBV30, the J call TRBJ1-1; possible D gene TRBD1, 6 bases. Per germline, CDR1 GTSNPN and CDR2 SVGIG (reference sequence). V gave up 5 bases and J gave up 0 bases, with 13 bases separating them. There are 14 residues in the CDR3. CDR3 protein: CAWSEGTLNTEAFF. For the CDR3, the DNA is TGTGCCTGGTCCGAGGGGACACTGAACACTGAAGCTTTCTTT.

The chain uses TRBV10-3 and TRBJ1-1; 8 bases are a match to TRBD1. V was pared by 6 bases and J by 5 bases, with 8 bases of the junction left unmatched. CDR1 and CDR2 (germline): ENHRY, SYGVKD. The CDR3 spans 14 residues. CDR3 loop: CAIRSQGARTEAFF. The CDR3 DNA sequence: TGTGCCATCAGATCGCAGGGGGCGCGGACTGAAGCTTTCTTT.

This clone has just one count. V is TRBV5-1 and J is TRBJ2-1; D is possibly TRBD1 (5 bases). The germline gives CDR1 SGHRS, CDR2 YFSETQ. CDR3 length: 15 amino acids. Trimming left V 5 bases short and J 0 bases short, with 12 bases between. The CDR3 region is CASRNGDSSYNEQFF. In DNA form, the CDR3 reads TGCGCCAGCAGGAACGGAGACAGCTCCTACAATGAGCAGTTCTTC.

V is TRBV11-3 and J is TRBJ1-1, with D possibly TRBD1 on 5 matching bases. The CDR3 spans 14 residues. Between the trimmed V and J ends, which lost 5 bases and 2 bases, there was a span of 12 bases. The germline gives CDR1 SGHNT, CDR2 YENEEA. The CDR3 reads CASSPMTVNTEAFF. CDR3 coding DNA: TGTGCCAGCAGCCCCATGACAGTAAACACTGAAGCTTTCTTT.

The chain employs TRBV6-2 or TRBV6-3 and TRBJ1-2, with D possibly matching TRBD1 (5 bases). The CDR3 sequence is 14 residues long. V lost 5 bases and J lost 0, with 10 bases in between. CDR1 is MNHEY and CDR2 is SVGEGT in the germline V gene. CDR3 nucleotide sequence: TGTGCCAGCAGTCTTTGGGGGGCTAACTATGGCTACACCTTC. It codes for CASSLWGANYGYTF.

J is TRBJ2-5 and V is TRBV24-1, with 7 bases fitting TRBD1. The V gene end was trimmed by 5 bases and the J gene end by 5 bases; junction bases not matched to a gene: 13. CDR3 length: 16 residues. Germline CDR1 and CDR2: KGHDR and SFDVKD. The CDR3 nucleotides are TGTGCCACCAGTGCCGCCATACAGGGGATTAGGGAGACCCAGTACTTC. It yields the protein CATSAAIQGIRETQYF.